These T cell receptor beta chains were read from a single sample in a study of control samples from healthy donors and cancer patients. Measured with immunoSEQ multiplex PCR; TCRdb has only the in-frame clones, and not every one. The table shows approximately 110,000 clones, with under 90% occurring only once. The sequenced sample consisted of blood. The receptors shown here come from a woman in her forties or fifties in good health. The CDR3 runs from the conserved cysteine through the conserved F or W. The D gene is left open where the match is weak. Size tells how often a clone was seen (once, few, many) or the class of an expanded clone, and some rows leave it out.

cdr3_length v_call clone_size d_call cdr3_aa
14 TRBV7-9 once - CASSLTTSPYEQYF
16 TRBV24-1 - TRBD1 CATSDFGTANTGELFF
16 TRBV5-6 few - CASSLLGRGANEKLFF
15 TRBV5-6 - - CASSFRGTGTYEQYF
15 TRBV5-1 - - CASSLDGGQDNEQFF
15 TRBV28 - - CASNRGTGTGNTIYF
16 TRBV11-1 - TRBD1 CASRKPTGGGTGELFF
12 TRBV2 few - CASRAAPNEQYF
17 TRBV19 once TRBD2 CASSETSGRYRANVLTF
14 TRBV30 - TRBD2 CARRTSGYYNEQFF
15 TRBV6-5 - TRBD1 CASSYSGQINEKLFF
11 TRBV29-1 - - CSVEDRNGYTF
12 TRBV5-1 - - CASSFEGDTQYF
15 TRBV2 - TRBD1 CASRYRQGGAYEQYF
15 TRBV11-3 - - CASSLRAVHTGELFF
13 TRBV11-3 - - CASSPKWGEEQFF
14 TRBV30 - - CAQSIGAGSAEAFF
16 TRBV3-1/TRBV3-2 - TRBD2 CASSPSGGGSTDTQYF
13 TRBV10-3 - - CANSPSQLYEQFF
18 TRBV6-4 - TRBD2 CASSEGLAGAANYNEQFF
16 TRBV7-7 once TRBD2 CASSIDGTSGTDTQYF
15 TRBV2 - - CASRGMGAVNSPLHF